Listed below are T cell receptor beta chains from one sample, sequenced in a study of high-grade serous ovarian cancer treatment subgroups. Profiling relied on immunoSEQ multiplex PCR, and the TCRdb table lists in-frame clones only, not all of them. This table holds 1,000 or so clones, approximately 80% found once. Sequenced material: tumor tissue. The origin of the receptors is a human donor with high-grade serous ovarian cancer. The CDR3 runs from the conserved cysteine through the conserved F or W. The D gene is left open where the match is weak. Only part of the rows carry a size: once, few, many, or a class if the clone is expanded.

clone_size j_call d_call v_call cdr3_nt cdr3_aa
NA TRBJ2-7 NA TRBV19 TGTGCCAGTAGGCGGACTACCGACTCCTACGAGCAGTACTTC CASRRTTDSYEQYF
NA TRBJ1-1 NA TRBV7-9 TGTGCCAGCAGCTTAGAACCGGTGAACACTGAAGCTTTCTTT CASSLEPVNTEAFF
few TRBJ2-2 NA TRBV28 TGTGCCAGCGTGAGGGGGGACGGGAGGTACACCGGGGAGCTGTTTTTT CASVRGDGRYTGELFF
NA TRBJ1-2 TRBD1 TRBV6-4 TGTGCCAGCAGTGAGCCAGGGGGTTATGGCTACACCTTC CASSEPGGYGYTF
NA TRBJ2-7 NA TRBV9 TGTGCCAGCAGCGTATTGGACGGTTCCTACGAGCAGTACTTC CASSVLDGSYEQYF
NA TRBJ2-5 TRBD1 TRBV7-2 TGTGCCAGCAGCCGTCGGACAGGGGGAGAGACCCAGTACTTC CASSRRTGGETQYF
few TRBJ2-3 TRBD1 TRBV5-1 TGCGCCAGCAGCCAAGGGGACAGGGCATACACAGATACGCAGTATTTT CASSQGDRAYTDTQYF
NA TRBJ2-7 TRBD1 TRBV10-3 TGTGCCATCAGTGGTGGGACAGGGAACACCTCAGCCTACGAGCAGTACTTC CAISGGTGNTSAYEQYF
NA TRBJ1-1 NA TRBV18 TGTGCCAGCTCACCACAGGGAACTGAAGCTTTCTTT CASSPQGTEAFF
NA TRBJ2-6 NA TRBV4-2 TGTGCCAGCAGCCAAAAAACTGGGGCAGCTAAGGCGTGGATCGTCCTGACTTTC CASSQKTGAAKAWIVLTF
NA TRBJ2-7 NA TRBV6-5 TGTGCCAGCAGTTACTCGACCGGGAAGGAGCAGTACTTC CASSYSTGKEQYF
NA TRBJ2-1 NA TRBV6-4 TGTGCCAGCAGTGACCCCTCCGCCCACGGTTCCTACAATGAGCAGTTCTTC CASSDPSAHGSYNEQFF
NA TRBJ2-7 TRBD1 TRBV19 TGTGCCAGTAGTGGCCCGGGACAGCTCTCCCACGAGCAGTACTTC CASSGPGQLSHEQYF
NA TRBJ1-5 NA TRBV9 TGTGCCAGCAGCGTAGACGGCAGCCTTGATCAGCCCCAGCATTTT CASSVDGSLDQPQHF
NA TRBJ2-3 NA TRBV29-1 TGCAGCGTTGACGGGCACTTGGACACAGATACGCAGTATTTT CSVDGHLDTDTQYF
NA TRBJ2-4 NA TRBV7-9 TGTGCCAGCAGCTTAGCGGGGAAAAGGTCAATAAACATTCAGTACTTC CASSLAGKRSINIQYF
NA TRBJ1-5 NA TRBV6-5 TGTGCCAGCAGGGACAGCTACAATCAGCCCCAGCATTTT CASRDSYNQPQHF
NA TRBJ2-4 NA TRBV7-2 TGTGCCAGCAGCCCTGGTGGTTCGGGCAAAAACATTCAGTACTTC CASSPGGSGKNIQYF
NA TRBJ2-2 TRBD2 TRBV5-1 TGCGCCAGCACCGAGGGACTAGCGGGAGTCACCGGGGAGCTGTTTTTT CASTEGLAGVTGELFF
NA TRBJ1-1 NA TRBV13 TGTGCCAGCAGCCAACAGGGTATCCCTGAAGCTTTCTTT CASSQQGIPEAFF
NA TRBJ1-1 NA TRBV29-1 TGCAGCGAGCCGGGACATTTGAACACTGAAGCTTTCTTT CSEPGHLNTEAFF
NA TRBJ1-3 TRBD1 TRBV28 TGTGCCAGCAGCCGAGACAGGGTCGCTGGAAACACCATATATTTT CASSRDRVAGNTIYF
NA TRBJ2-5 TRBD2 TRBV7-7 TGTGCTAGCAGCTCTAGCGGGAGTGGCGAGACCCAGTACTTC CASSSSGSGETQYF
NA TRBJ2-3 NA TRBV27 TGTGCCAGCAGTTTAGCAGGGCCCCCAGATACGCAGTATTTT CASSLAGPPDTQYF
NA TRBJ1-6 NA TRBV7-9 TGTGCCAGCAGCTTATTTAAAGTCGTTGGGTCCCTCCACTTT CASSLFKVVGSLHF
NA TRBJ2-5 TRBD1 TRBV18 TGTGCCAGCTCACATTCCGGGACAGAACAAGAGACCCAGTACTTC CASSHSGTEQETQYF
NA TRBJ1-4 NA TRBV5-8 TGTGCCAGCAGTCTAAGAGCGAAGGAAAAACTGTTTTTT CASSLRAKEKLFF
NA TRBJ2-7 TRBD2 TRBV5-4 TGTGCCAGCACGCGTGATAGCGGGGGTTCCTCCTACGAGCAGTACTTC CASTRDSGGSSYEQYF
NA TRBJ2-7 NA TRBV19 TGTGCCAGTAGTATGACTCTTAAAGGATACGAGCAGTACTTC CASSMTLKGYEQYF
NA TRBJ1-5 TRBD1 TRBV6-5 TGTGCCAGCAGTCTGACAGGGATGGAGGCTCAGCCCCAGCATTTT CASSLTGMEAQPQHF
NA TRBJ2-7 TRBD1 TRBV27 TGTGCCAGCAGCAAGACAGGGGGGAACTACGAGCAGTACTTC CASSKTGGNYEQYF
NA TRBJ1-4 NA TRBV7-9 TGTGCCAGCAGCTTAGAGTCGAATAATGAAAAACTGTTTTTT CASSLESNNEKLFF
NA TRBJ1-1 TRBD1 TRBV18 TGTGCCAGCTCACGGGACAGCATGAACACTGAAGCTTTCTTT CASSRDSMNTEAFF
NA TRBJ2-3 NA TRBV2 TGTGCCAGCAGTGAAAACAGGGTAACAGATACGCAGTATTTT CASSENRVTDTQYF
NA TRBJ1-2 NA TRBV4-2 TGTGCCAGCAGCCAAGGGGGAGTCAACTATGGCTACACCTTC CASSQGGVNYGYTF
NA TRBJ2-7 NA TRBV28 TGTGCCAGCAGTGGTACAGGCGGAAGCTCCTACGAGCAGTACTTC CASSGTGGSSYEQYF
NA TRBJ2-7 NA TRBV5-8 TGTGCCAGCAGCTTGGGCCCCTACTACGAGCAGTACTTC CASSLGPYYEQYF
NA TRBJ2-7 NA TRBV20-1 TGCAGTGCTAGGGAAGTTTACGAGCAGTACTTC CSAREVYEQYF
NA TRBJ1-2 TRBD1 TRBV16 TGTGCCAGCACAGGACAGGGGGCGTCACCGGTCGGTGGCTACACCTTC CASTGQGASPVGGYTF
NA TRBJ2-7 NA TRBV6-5 TGTGCCAGCAGTTACGGGATTGGAACGAACTACGAACAGTACTTC CASSYGIGTNYEQYF
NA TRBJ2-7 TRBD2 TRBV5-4 TGTGCCAGCAGCTCCAGCGGGAGCTCCTACGAGCAGTACTTC CASSSSGSSYEQYF
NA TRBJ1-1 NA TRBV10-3 TGTGCCATCAGTGAGGGCAGAAGGGCTTTCTTT CAISEGRRAFF
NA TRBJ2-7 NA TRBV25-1 TGTGCCAGCAGTGAAGGCCGGCAGGAGGAGTACTTC CASSEGRQEEYF
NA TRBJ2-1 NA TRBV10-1 TGCGCCAGCAGTGAAGGGCAAAAAGGGTTAGGTGAGCAGTTCTTC CASSEGQKGLGEQFF
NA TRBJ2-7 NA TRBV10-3 TGTGCCATCAGTTGGACCCGCTACGAGCAGTACTTC CAISWTRYEQYF
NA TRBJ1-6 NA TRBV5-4 TGTGCCAGCAGCTTGGTTAGCTCCTATAATTCACCCCTCCACTTT CASSLVSSYNSPLHF
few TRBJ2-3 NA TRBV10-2 TGCGCCAGCAGTGAGTTAAGTGGAGTAAGCACAGATACGCAGTATTTT CASSELSGVSTDTQYF
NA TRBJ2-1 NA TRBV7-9 TGTGCCAGCAGCTTTATATCGGGAGTAGGCTACAATGAGCAGTTCTTC CASSFISGVGYNEQFF
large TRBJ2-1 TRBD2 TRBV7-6 TGTGCCAGCAGCGCCACTAGCGGGGGGCTGCTGGGTTTCCATGAGCAGTTCTTC CASSATSGGLLGFHEQFF